These 29 T cell receptor beta chains were all obtained from the same sample, sequenced in a study of OX40 agonist ivuxolimab in advanced cancers. The table came from immunoSEQ multiplex PCR; TCRdb's copy has only in-frame clones and leaves some out. The sample records under 85,000 clones, around 84% being singletons. The sample was CD4+ or CD8+ T cells sorted from blood, taken in a trial of the OX40 agonist ivuxolimab. These receptors were taken from an adult with an advanced solid tumor such as melanoma, head and neck, liver or kidney cancer.

V usage is TRBV6-5 and J usage is TRBJ2-6; perhaps TRBD1 as D (6 bases). In germline, CDR1 is MNHEY, CDR2 SVGAGI. The CDR3 is 14 amino acids. V was shortened by 11 bases and J by 4 bases, with 15 bases between the two germline ends. CDR3: CAATGSGGANVLTF. The DNA for the CDR3 is TGTGCCGCCACAGGGTCCGGCGGGGCCAACGTCCTGACTTTC.

This clone was recorded only once. The chain couples TRBV15 to TRBJ1-5; no firm D call. The germline V gene has CDR1 LNHNV and CDR2 YYDKDF (reference sequence). Trimming took off 0 bases at V and 4 bases at J, with 13 bases between the two ends. This CDR3 is built from 16 residues. The CDR3 sequence: CATSRESWYKNQPQHF. The CDR3, as DNA: TGTGCCACCAGCAGAGAATCGTGGTACAAGAATCAGCCCCAGCATTTT.

Comment on this clone: This sample includes further DNA sequences coding for the same CDR3. CDR3 amino acids: CASSAPQGGRTEAFF. CDR3 sequence (DNA): TGTGCCAGCAGCGCGCCACAGGGAGGTCGCACTGAAGCTTTCTTT. J is TRBJ1-1 and V is TRBV5-4; tentatively, D is TRBD1 (6 bases). Deletions cut 4 bases from V and 4 bases from J, with 17 bases between. The CDR3 spans 15 residues. Germline CDR1 is SGHNT and CDR2 is YYREEE (reference sequence).

This chain connects TRBV7-9 to TRBJ2-2; D is undetermined. Germline V CDR1 and CDR2: SEHNR, FQNEAQ (reference sequence). The CDR3 has 10 residues. Trimming shortened V by 3 bases and J by 7 bases, and 0 bases separated the two germline ends. This chain's CDR3 is CASSFGELFF. The CDR3 DNA is TGTGCCAGCAGCTTCGGGGAGCTGTTTTTT.

The chain employs TRBV18 and TRBJ2-7; D is perhaps TRBD1 (5 bases). The germline V and J ends were trimmed by 1 base and 1 base, with 14 bases remaining between them. This CDR3 has 16 residues. Germline V gene sequence: CDR1 KGHSH, CDR2 LQKENI. CDR3 sequence reads: CASSPQGPGYSYEQYF. The CDR3 DNA follows: TGTGCCAGCTCACCACAGGGGCCCGGCTATTCCTACGAGCAGTACTTC.

The genes are TRBV6-5 and TRBJ1-6; D gene unclear. V lost 7 bases and J 9 bases, leaving 7 bases between the germline ends. The CDR3 runs to 11 residues. CDR1 is MNHEY, CDR2 SVGAGI, per germline. CDR3 amino acids: CASTPGSPLHF. For the CDR3, the DNA is TGTGCCAGCACCCCGGGTTCACCCCTCCACTTT.

The rearrangement joins TRBV7-3 to TRBJ2-2, with 10 nucleotides matching TRBD2. Germline lookup yields CDR1 SGHTA and CDR2 FQGTGA. This CDR3 contains 18 residues. The ends lost 3 bases at V and 4 bases at J; junction bases unmatched: 11. The CDR3 is CASSFGAGGPFGTGELFF. In DNA form, the CDR3 reads TGTGCCAGCAGCTTTGGAGCGGGGGGGCCCTTCGGCACCGGGGAGCTGTTTTTT.

V gene TRBV6-6 combines with J gene TRBJ2-3, with a possible D match to TRBD2 (7 bases). CDR1 is MNHNY and CDR2 is SVGAGI in the germline V gene (reference sequence). Trimming pared 6 bases from V and 6 bases from J, leaving 16 bases between. The CDR3 sequence is 14 residues long. This CDR3 reads CASRRPGRGDTQYF. The CDR3 coding sequence is TGTGCCAGCAGACGCCCAGGGAGGGGGGATACGCAGTATTTT.

The rearrangement joins TRBV7-6 to TRBJ1-1; D is possibly TRBD1 (5 bases). The germline V and J ends were trimmed by 5 bases and 5 bases, with 12 bases remaining between them. Germline V gene data show CDR1 as SGHVS and CDR2 as FNYEAQ. The CDR3 spans 13 residues. The CDR3 nucleotides read TGTGCCAGCAGCGTGGGGCCGGGAACTGAAGCTTTCTTT. Translated, it gives CASSVGPGTEAFF.

The chain couples TRBV5-1 to TRBJ1-2; D is possibly TRBD1 (6 bases). This CDR3 is built from 14 residues. Looked up from germline, CDR1 is SGHRS and CDR2 is YFSETQ. V dropped 2 bases and J dropped 2 bases, with 10 bases sitting between them. CDR3 protein: CASSFTGTNYGYTF. The CDR3 nucleotides read TGCGCCAGCAGCTTTACAGGGACCAACTATGGCTACACCTTC.

The rearrangement uses TRBV7-2 and TRBJ1-2; maybe TRBD1 (5 bases). The germline V gene has CDR1 SGHTA and CDR2 FQGNSA. V was cut by 6 bases and J by 5 bases, with 16 bases left in between. The CDR3 consists of 14 residues. This CDR3 reads CASSSQGTQYGYTF. CDR3 sequence (DNA): TGTGCCAGCAGTTCCCAAGGGACCCAATATGGCTACACCTTC.

The chain employs TRBV6-6 and TRBJ2-7; D assignment may be TRBD1 or TRBD2 (5 bases each). This CDR3 has 14 amino acids. The V and J ends lost 2 bases and 2 bases respectively, with 10 bases between them. CDR1 and CDR2 from the germline V gene are MNHNY and SVGAGI (reference sequence). The CDR3 loop is CASSYRDATYEQYF. The CDR3 DNA sequence: TGTGCCAGCAGTTACCGGGACGCGACCTACGAGCAGTACTTC.

The CDR3 DNA follows: TGTGCCAGCAGCTTGGGGGCCTACAGATCCTCTGGAAACACCATATATTTT. Translating it yields CASSLGAYRSSGNTIYF. The rearrangement joins TRBV5-6 to TRBJ1-3; D gene unclear. Germline V gene sequence: CDR1 SGHDT, CDR2 YYEEEE. This CDR3 has 17 residues. Trimming pared 0 bases from V and 0 bases from J, leaving 13 bases between.

This chain uses TRBV7-2 with TRBJ1-6; perhaps TRBD1 as D (5 bases). Trimming stripped 4 bases from V and 9 bases from J, with 16 bases between. The germline gives CDR1 SGHTA, CDR2 FQGNSA. The CDR3 has 15 residues. For the CDR3, the DNA is TGTGCCAGCAGCTCCCTCCCCGGGGGTGGTTCACCCCTCCACTTT. It is translated as CASSSLPGGGSPLHF.

The rearrangement joins TRBV6-6 to TRBJ2-7; D might be TRBD1 (5 bases). The CDR3 has 14 amino acids. CDR1 MNHNY and CDR2 SVGAGI come from the germline V gene (reference sequence). V lost 2 bases, J lost 4 bases, and 12 bases lay in between. CDR3 loop: CASSYGAPSYEQYF. The CDR3 bases are TGTGCCAGCAGTTACGGGGCCCCTTCATACGAGCAGTACTTC.

The chain has TRBV29-1 and TRBJ1-2; D is ambiguous. The germline V and J ends were trimmed by 6 bases and 1 base, with 12 bases remaining between them. Germline CDR1 reads SQVTM; CDR2 reads ANQGSEA. CDR3 length equals 13 residues. This CDR3 is CSVVGRVNYGYTF. CDR3 bases: TGCAGCGTCGTCGGGAGGGTTAACTATGGCTACACCTTC.

V gene TRBV5-5 combines with J gene TRBJ1-1; D uncertain. Germline V lookup: CDR1 SGHKS, CDR2 YYEKEE (reference sequence). The CDR3 contains 14 residues. Trimming shortened V by 2 bases and J by 0 bases, and 8 bases separated the two germline ends. Here the CDR3 DNA reads TGTGCCAGCAGCTTTCAGAGTTTGAACACTGAAGCTTTCTTT. It specifies CASSFQSLNTEAFF.

This chain joins TRBV6-5 and TRBJ1-5; D is uncertain. The germline V gene has CDR1 MNHEY and CDR2 SVGAGI. The V end lost 6 bases, the J end lost 0 bases, and 12 bases lay between the germline ends. This CDR3 is built from 15 residues. CDR3 nucleotides: TGTGCCAGCAGGAGAGACGGCTATAGCAATCAGCCCCAGCATTTT. It codes for CASRRDGYSNQPQHF.

This clone was picked up one time. J is TRBJ1-5 and V is TRBV7-2; tentative D call: TRBD1 (5 bases). The CDR3 loop spans 18 amino acids. Germline V gene sequence: CDR1 SGHTA, CDR2 FQGNSA. Trimming took off 1 base at V and 3 bases at J, with 19 bases between the two ends. This chain's CDR3 is CASSLGVAGSGSNQPQHF. The CDR3 DNA reads as TGTGCCAGCAGCTTAGGGGTGGCAGGGAGCGGCTCCAATCAGCCCCAGCATTTT.

This clone was detected only once. This chain joins TRBV6-5 and TRBJ2-1; 7 nucleotides match TRBD2. There are 15 residues in the CDR3. The germline CDR1 and CDR2 sequences are MNHEY and SVGAGI. V trimming: 6 bases; J trimming: 4 bases; junction bases outside the gene matches: 9. CDR3 DNA sequence: TGTGCCAGCAGCACGGCGGGAGTGGGTTACAATGAGCAGTTCTTC. Amino acids: CASSTAGVGYNEQFF.

The V call is TRBV6-5, the J call TRBJ2-3, with 7 bases that match TRBD2. Germline lookup yields CDR1 MNHEY and CDR2 SVGAGI. CDR3 length: 14 residues. Unmatched junction bases numbered 5, after V lost 2 bases and J lost 6 bases. This CDR3 is CASSYDLGGDTQYF. As DNA, the CDR3 is TGTGCCAGCAGTTACGATCTGGGAGGGGATACGCAGTATTTT.

The chain recombines TRBV7-2 with TRBJ1-1, with unresolved D. CDR3 length equals 12 residues. Per germline, CDR1 SGHTA and CDR2 FQGNSA. Between the trimmed V and J ends, which lost 3 bases and 5 bases, there was a span of 7 bases. The CDR3 region is CASSFPGTEAFF. The CDR3 DNA sequence: TGTGCCAGCAGCTTTCCTGGGACTGAAGCTTTCTTT.

The chain recombines TRBV4-3 with TRBJ2-1; TRBD1 agrees at 7 bases. The germline gives CDR1 LGHNA, CDR2 YSLEER. The CDR3 is made up of 13 amino acids. V trimming: 3 bases; J trimming: 8 bases; junction bases outside the gene matches: 4. DNA of the CDR3: TGCGCCAGCAGCCAGCAACAGGGGTATGAGCAGTTCTTC. It yields the protein CASSQQQGYEQFF.

V and J are TRBV10-3 and TRBJ2-1; 8 bases match TRBD2. The CDR3 is 14 residues long. The V gene's germline CDR1 is ENHRY and CDR2 SYGVKD. V gave up 9 bases and J gave up 9 bases; unmatched junction bases: 13. The CDR3 DNA reads as TGTGCCATGGATAGCGGGGCGTATGGGGGTGAGCAGTTCTTC. It encodes CAMDSGAYGGEQFF.

CDR3 in DNA: TGTGCCAGCTCACCATGGGGATCCGGGGAGCTGTTTTTT. Encoded protein: CASSPWGSGELFF. The chain couples TRBV18 to TRBJ2-2; D remains unclear. Trimming took 2 bases from V and 6 from J, leaving 7 bases between them. Germline CDR1 reads KGHSH; CDR2 reads LQKENI. This CDR3 spans 13 amino acids.

The chain has TRBV9 and TRBJ2-2; TRBD2 matches at 11 bases. With V trimmed by 0 bases and J by 6 bases, 4 bases remained unmatched. This CDR3 has 16 amino acids. Germline CDR1 reads SGDLS; CDR2 reads YYNGEE. The CDR3 DNA reads TGTGCCAGCAGCGTAGTTAGCGGGAGGGCTGCCGGGGAGCTGTTTTTT. Protein: CASSVVSGRAAGELFF.

The V gene is TRBV30, the J gene TRBJ2-5, with D tentatively TRBD1 (5 bases). V lost 0 bases to trimming and J lost 5 bases, with 16 bases between them. The CDR3 runs 15 residues. Per the germline V gene, CDR1 is GTSNPN and CDR2 is SVGIG (reference sequence). In nucleotides, the CDR3 is TGTGCCTGGAGTGTAAGGGGTGGTTTTTGGGAGACCCAGTACTTC. Residues: CAWSVRGGFWETQYF.

This clone was seen once. This chain uses TRBV21-1 with TRBJ1-6; the table's D call, TRBD1, was not checked against the DNA. TRBV21-1 is given as a pseudogene. The CDR3 has 15 residues. CDR3 coding DNA: TGTGCCTGTAAAAGACAGTGGAACTATAATTCACCCCTCCACTTT. Translating it yields CACKRQWNYNSPLHF.

The CDR3 DNA sequence: TGTGCCATCGGGACTAGCGGCTCCTACGAGCAGTACTTC. Its translation: CAIGTSGSYEQYF. The rearrangement uses TRBV10-3 and TRBJ2-7; 11 nucleotides line up with TRBD2. V dropped 8 bases and J dropped 0; count of bases not matched to a gene: 0. This CDR3 comprises 13 residues. CDR1 ENHRY and CDR2 SYGVKD come from the germline V gene.